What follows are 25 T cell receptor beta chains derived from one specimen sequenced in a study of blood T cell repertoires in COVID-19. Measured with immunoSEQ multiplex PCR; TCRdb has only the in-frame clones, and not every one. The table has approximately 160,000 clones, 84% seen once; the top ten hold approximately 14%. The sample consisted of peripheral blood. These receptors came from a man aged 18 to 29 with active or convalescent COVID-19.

DNA for the CDR3: TGCGCCAGCAGCGAAGGGGTGGGCTACGGCTACACCTTC. Translated: CASSEGVGYGYTF. The rearrangement uses TRBV5-1 and TRBJ1-2; TRBD1 might be the D (5 bases). V was pared by 4 bases and J by 8 bases, with 15 bases between. There are 13 residues in the CDR3. Germline V lookup: CDR1 SGHRS, CDR2 YFSETQ.

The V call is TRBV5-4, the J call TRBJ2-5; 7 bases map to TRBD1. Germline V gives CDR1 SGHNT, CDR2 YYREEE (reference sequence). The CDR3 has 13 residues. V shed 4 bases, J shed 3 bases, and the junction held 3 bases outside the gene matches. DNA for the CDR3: TGTGCCAGCAGCGGGACAGCTAAAGAGACCCAGTACTTC. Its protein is CASSGTAKETQYF.

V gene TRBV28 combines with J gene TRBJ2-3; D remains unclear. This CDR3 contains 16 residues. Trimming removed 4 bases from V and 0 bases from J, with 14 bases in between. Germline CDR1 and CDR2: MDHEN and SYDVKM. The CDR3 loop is CASSSTTLLSTDTQYF. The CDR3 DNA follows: TGTGCCAGCAGTTCTACGACACTTCTTAGCACAGATACGCAGTATTTT. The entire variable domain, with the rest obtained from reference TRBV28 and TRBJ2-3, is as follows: DVKVTQSSRYLVKRTGEKVFLECVQDMDHENMFWYRQDPGLGLRLIYFSYDVKMKEKGDIPEGYSVSREKKERFSLILESASTNQTSMYLCASSSTTLLSTDTQYFGPGTRLTVL.

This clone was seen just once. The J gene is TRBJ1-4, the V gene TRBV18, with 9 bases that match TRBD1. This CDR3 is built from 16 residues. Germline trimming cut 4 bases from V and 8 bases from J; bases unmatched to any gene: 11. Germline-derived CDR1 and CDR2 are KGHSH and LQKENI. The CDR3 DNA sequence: TGTGCCAGCTCACAGGCCGGGGACAGGGTTGGAGAAAAACTGTTTTTT. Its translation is CASSQAGDRVGEKLFF.

The CDR3 spells CASSALGQGRGNTIYF. The DNA for the CDR3 is TGTGCCAGCAGCGCCTTGGGACAGGGAAGGGGTAACACCATATATTTT. The chain joins TRBV9 to TRBJ1-3; 9 bases align to TRBD1. V lost 3 bases to trimming and J lost 7 bases; unmatched junction nucleotides: 11. Germline V lookup: CDR1 SGDLS, CDR2 YYNGEE. The CDR3 sequence is 16 residues long. Looking up the rest from reference TRBV9 and TRBJ1-3 gives the full variable domain: DSGVTQTPKHLITATGQRVTLRCSPRSGDLSVYWYQQSLDQGLQFLIQYYNGEERAKGNILERFSAQQFPDLHSELNLSSLELGDSALYFCASSALGQGRGNTIYFGEGSWLTVV.

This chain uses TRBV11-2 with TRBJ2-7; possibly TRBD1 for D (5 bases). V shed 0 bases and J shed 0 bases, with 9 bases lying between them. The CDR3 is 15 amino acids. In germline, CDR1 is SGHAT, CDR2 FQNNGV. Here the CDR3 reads CASSLDRVSSYEQYF. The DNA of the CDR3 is TGTGCCAGCAGCTTAGACAGGGTGAGCTCCTACGAGCAGTACTTC.

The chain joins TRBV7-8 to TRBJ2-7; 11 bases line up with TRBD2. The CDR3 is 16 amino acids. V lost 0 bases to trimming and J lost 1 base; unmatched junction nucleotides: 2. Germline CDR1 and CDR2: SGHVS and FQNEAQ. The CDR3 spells CASSLAVAGGSYEQYF. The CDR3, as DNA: TGTGCCAGCAGCTTAGCGGTAGCGGGAGGGTCCTACGAGCAGTACTTC. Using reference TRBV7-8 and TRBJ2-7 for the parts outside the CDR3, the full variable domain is GAGVSQSPRYKVAKRGQDVALRCDPISGHVSLFWYQQALGQGPEFLTYFQNEAQLDKSGLPSDRFFAERPEGSVSTLKIQRTQQEDSAVYLCASSLAVAGGSYEQYFGPGTRLTVT.

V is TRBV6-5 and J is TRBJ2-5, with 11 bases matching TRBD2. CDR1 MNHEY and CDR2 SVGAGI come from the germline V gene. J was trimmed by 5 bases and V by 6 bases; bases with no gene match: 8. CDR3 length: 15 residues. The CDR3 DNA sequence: TGTGCCAGCAGGCTTACTAGCGGGAGTGGTGAGACCCAGTACTTC. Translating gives CASRLTSGSGETQYF.

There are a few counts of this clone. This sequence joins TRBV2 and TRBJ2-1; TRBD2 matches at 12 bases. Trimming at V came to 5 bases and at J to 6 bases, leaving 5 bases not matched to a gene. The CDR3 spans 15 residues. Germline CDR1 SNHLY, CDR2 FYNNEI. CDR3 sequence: CASSLLAGGSNEQFF. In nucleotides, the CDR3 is TGTGCCAGCAGTCTCCTAGCGGGAGGGAGCAATGAGCAGTTCTTC.

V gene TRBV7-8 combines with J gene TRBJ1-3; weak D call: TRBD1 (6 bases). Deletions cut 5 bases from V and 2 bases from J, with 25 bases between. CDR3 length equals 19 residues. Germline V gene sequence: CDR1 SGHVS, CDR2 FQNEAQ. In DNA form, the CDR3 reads TGTGCCAGCAGCGTTGGGGGCAGGGTGGTTCTTGGTGCTGGAAACACCATATATTTT. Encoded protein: CASSVGGRVVLGAGNTIYF.

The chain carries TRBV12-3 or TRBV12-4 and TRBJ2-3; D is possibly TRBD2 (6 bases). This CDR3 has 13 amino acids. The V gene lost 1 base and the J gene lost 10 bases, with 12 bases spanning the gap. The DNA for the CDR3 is TGTGCCAGCAGTTTAGGCGGGGTGGAGCCGCAGTATTTT. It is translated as CASSLGGVEPQYF.

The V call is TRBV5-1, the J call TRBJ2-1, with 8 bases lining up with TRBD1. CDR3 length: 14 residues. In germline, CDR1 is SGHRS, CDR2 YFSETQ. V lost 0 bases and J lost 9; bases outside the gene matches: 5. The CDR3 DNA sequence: TGCGCCAGCAGCTTGGGGCAGGGGGCCGTTGAGCAGTTCTTC. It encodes CASSLGQGAVEQFF.

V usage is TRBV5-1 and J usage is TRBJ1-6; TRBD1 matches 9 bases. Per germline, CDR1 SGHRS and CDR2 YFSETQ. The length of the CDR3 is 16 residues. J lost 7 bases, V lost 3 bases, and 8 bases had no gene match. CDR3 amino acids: CASSWRGQGQNSPLHF. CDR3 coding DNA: TGCGCCAGCAGCTGGAGGGGACAGGGACAAAATTCACCCCTCCACTTT.

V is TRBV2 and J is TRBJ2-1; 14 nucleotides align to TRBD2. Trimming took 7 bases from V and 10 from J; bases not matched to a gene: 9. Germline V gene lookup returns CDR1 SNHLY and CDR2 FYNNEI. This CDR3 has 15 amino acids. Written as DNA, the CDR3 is TGTGCCAGCAAAACGGGACTAGCGGGAGTCGGGGAGCAGTTCTTC. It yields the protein CASKTGLAGVGEQFF. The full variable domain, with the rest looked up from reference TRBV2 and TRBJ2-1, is EPEVTQTPSHQVTQMGQEVILRCVPISNHLYFYWYRQILGQKVEFLVSFYNNEISEKSEIFDDQFSVERPDGSNFTLKIRSTKLEDSAMYFCASKTGLAGVGEQFFGPGTRLTVL.

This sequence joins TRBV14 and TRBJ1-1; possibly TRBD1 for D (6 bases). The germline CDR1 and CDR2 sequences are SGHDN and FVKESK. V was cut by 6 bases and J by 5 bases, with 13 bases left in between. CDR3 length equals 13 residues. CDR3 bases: TGTGCCAGCAGAAAACAGGGCGGGACTGAAGCTTTCTTT. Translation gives CASRKQGGTEAFF.

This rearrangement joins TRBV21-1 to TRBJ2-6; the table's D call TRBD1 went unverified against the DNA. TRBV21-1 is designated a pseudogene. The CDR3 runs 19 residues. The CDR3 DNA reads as TGTGCCAGCAGCAAGGGCTTTGGGGACAGTCAGGCTGGGGCCAACGTCCTGACTTTC. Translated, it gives CASSKGFGDSQAGANVLTF.

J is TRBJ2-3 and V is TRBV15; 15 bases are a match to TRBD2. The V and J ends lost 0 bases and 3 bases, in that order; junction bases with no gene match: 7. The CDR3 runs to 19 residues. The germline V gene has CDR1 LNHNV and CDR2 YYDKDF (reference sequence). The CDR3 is CATSREGLAGGPSTDTQYF. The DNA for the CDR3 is TGTGCCACCAGCAGAGAAGGACTAGCGGGGGGGCCGTCAACAGATACGCAGTATTTT. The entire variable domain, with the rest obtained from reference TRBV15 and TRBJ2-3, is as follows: DAMVIQNPRYQVTQFGKPVTLSCSQTLNHNVMYWYQQKSSQAPKLLFHYYDKDFNNEADTPDNFQSRRPNTSFCFLDIRSPGLGDTAMYLCATSREGLAGGPSTDTQYFGPGTRLTVL.

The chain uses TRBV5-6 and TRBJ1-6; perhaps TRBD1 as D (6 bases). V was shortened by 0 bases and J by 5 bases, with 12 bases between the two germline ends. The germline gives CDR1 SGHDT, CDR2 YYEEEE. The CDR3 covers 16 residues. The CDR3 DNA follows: TGTGCCAGCAGCTTGGCATGGGCAGGGGATAATTCACCCCTCCACTTT. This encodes CASSLAWAGDNSPLHF.

Here the CDR3 reads CASITPGQGARAFF. The CDR3 coding sequence is TGTGCCAGTATCACGCCAGGACAGGGGGCAAGGGCTTTCTTT. This sequence joins TRBV19 and TRBJ1-1; 11 bases fit TRBD1. The CDR3 sequence is 14 residues long. CDR1 and CDR2 from the germline V gene are LNHDA and SQIVND (reference sequence). Trimming removed 7 bases from V and 11 bases from J; junction bases left unmatched: 12.

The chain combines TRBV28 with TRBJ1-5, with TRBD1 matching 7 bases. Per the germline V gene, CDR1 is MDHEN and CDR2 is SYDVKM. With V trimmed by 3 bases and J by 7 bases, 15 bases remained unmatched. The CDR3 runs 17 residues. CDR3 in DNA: TGTGCCAGCAGTTTGGGAACGACAGGGTGGCGCGGCCAGCCCCAGCATTTT. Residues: CASSLGTTGWRGQPQHF.

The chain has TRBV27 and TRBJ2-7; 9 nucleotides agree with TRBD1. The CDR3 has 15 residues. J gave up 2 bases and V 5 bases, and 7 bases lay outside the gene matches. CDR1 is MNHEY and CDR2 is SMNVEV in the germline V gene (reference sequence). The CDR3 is CASSRSRDRAYEQYF. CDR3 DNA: TGTGCCAGCAGTCGGAGTCGGGACAGGGCCTACGAGCAGTACTTC.

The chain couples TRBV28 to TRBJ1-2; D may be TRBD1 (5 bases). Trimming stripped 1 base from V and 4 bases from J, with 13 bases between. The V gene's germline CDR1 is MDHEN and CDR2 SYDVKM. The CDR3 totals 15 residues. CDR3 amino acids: CASSLLVGGGYGYTF. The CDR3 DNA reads TGTGCCAGCAGTTTATTAGTTGGGGGAGGCTATGGCTACACCTTC.

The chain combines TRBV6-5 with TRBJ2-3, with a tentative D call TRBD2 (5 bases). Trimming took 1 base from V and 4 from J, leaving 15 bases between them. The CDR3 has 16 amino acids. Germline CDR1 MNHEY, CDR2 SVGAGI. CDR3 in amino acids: CASSYYGRKSADTQYF. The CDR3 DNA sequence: TGTGCCAGCAGTTACTATGGGAGAAAAAGTGCAGATACGCAGTATTTT.

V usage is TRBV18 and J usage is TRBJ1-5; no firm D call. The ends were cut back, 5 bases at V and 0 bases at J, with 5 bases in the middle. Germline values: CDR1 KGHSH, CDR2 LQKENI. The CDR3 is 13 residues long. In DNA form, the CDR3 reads TGTGCCAGCTCAGCGGATAGCAATCAGCCCCAGCATTTT. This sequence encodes CASSADSNQPQHF.

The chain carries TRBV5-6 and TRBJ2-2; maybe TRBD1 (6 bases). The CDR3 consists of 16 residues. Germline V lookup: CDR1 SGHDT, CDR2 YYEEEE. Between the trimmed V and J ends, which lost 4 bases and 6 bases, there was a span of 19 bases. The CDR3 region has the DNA TGTGCCAGCAGCCGAACAGGGAAATGGTCCGCCGGGGAGCTGTTTTTT. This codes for CASSRTGKWSAGELFF.